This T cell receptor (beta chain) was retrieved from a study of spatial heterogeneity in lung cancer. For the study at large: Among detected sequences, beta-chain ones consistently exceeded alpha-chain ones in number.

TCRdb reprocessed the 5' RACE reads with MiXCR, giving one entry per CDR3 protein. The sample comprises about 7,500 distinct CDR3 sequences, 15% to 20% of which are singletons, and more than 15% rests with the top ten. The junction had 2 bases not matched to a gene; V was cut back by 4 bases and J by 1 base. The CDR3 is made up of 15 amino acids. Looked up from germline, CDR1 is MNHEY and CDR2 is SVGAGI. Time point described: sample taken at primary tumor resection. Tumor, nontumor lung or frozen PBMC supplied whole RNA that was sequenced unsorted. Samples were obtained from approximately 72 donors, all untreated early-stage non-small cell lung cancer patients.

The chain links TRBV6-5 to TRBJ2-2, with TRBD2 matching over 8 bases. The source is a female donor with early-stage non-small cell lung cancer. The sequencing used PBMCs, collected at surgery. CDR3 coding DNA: TGTGCCAGCAGTTCTCTAGCGGGGAACACCGGGGAGCTGTTTTTT. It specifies CASSSLAGNTGELFF.